This T cell receptor (beta chain) was sequenced during a study of cytomegalovirus exposure and HLA in healthy donors. Primers: 60 Vbeta forward and 13 Jbeta reverse. Data came from immunoSEQ multiplex PCR; TCRdb stores just in-frame clones and leaves some out. In the table there are approximately 72,000 clones, roughly 79% of which are singletons. The sequenced sample was PBMCs. The clonotype comes from a male donor in good health and CMV-seropositive.

The CDR3 loop is CASSSGQGDQPQHF. The CDR3 region has the DNA TGTGCCAGCAGTTCAGGACAGGGGGATCAGCCCCAGCATTTT. This chain links TRBV28 with TRBJ1-5; TRBD1 aligns across 10 bases. J gave up 5 bases and V 4 bases, and 2 bases lay outside the gene matches. The CDR3 totals 14 residues. Germline values: CDR1 MDHEN, CDR2 SYDVKM.